These 3 T cell receptor beta chains share one sample of origin, sequenced in a study of human T cells and chemical hapten exposure. Treatment described: therapeutic diphenylcyclopropenone sensitization with weekly scalp DPC. Each cDNA molecule in the library carried unique molecular identifiers. TCRdb re-called the reads through MiXCR, storing one row per CDR3 protein. The repertoire includes a few thousand distinct CDR3 sequences, approximately 46% of them detected once, and about a tenth sits in the top ten. The starting material was whole blood, obtained before DPC sensitization or 2, 6, or about 24 weeks after (not recorded which). The receptors were sampled from an adult with alopecia areata. Some clones in this sample may be carry-over from other donors' samples. This table probably holds off-target reads from a library built for another chain.

This clonotype was counted between two and nine times. The J gene is TRBJ2-7, the V gene TRBV30; D is perhaps TRBD1 (6 bases). The V gene lost 0 bases and the J gene lost 7 bases, with 13 bases spanning the gap. Germline CDR1 reads GTSNPN; CDR2 reads SVGIG (reference sequence). The CDR3 contains 13 residues. The CDR3 is CAWSVWGLGEQYF. The CDR3 DNA is TGTGCCTGGAGTGTTTGGGGGCTAGGTGAGCAGTACTTC. Looking up the rest from reference TRBV30 and TRBJ2-7 gives the full variable domain: SQTIHQWPATLVQPVGSPLSLECTVEGTSNPNLYWYRQAAGRGLQLLFYSVGIGQISSEVPQNLSASRPQDRQFILSSKKLLLSDSGFYLCAWSVWGLGEQYFGPGTRLTVT.

V and J are TRBV5-5 and TRBJ2-7; tentatively, D is TRBD1 (5 bases). This CDR3 is 14 amino acids long. With 3 bases removed from V and 3 bases from J, the gap between germline ends came to 13 bases. The V gene's germline CDR1 is SGHKS and CDR2 YYEKEE (reference sequence). As DNA, the CDR3 is TGTGCCAGCAGCTATCAGGGCTACGGCTACGAGCAGTACTTC. This encodes CASSYQGYGYEQYF.

The chain combines TRBV25-1 with TRBJ2-2, with 11 bases that match TRBD1. Germline lookup yields CDR1 MGHDK and CDR2 SYGVNS. CDR3 length: 16 residues. V lost 0 bases and J lost 5; bases outside the gene matches: 2. The CDR3 is CASSEYGTGGTGELFF. The CDR3 bases are TGTGCCAGCAGTGAATACGGGACAGGGGGTACCGGGGAGCTGTTTTTT. The full variable domain, rest sourced from reference TRBV25-1 and TRBJ2-2, is EADIYQTPRYLVIGTGKKITLECSQTMGHDKMYWYQQDPGMELHLIHYSYGVNSTEKGDLSSESTVSRIRTEHFPLTLESARPSHTSQYLCASSEYGTGGTGELFFGEGSRLTVL.